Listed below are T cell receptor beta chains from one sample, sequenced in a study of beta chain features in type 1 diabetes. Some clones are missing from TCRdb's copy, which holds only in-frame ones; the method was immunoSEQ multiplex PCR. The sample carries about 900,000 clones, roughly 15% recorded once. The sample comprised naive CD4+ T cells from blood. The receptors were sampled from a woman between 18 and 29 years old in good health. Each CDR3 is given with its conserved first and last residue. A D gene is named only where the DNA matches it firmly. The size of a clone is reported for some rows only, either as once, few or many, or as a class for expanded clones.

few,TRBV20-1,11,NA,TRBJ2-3,TGCAGTGCAAAGAGCACAGATACGCAGTATTTT,CSAKSTDTQYF
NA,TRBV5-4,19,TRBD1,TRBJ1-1,TGTGCCAGCAGCCCCGGACAGGGGTCGGCTCCCTTCCAGAACACTGAAGCTTTCTTT,CASSPGQGSAPFQNTEAFF
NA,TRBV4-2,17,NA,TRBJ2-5,TGTGCCAGCAGCCAAGATTTGGGCCGGGGTGGGGATGGAGCCCAGTACTTC,CASSQDLGRGGDGAQYF
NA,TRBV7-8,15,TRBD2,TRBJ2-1,TGTGCCAGCAGCTTAGGGGCAAGCGGGAGCAATGAGCAGTTCTTC,CASSLGASGSNEQFF
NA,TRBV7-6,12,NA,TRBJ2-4,TGTGCCAGCAGCTTGGAGGGGGGCATTCAGTACTTC,CASSLEGGIQYF
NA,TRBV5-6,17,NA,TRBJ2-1,TGTGCCAGCAGCTCGAGTCCTCTTTCCACCTCCTACAATGAGCAGTTCTTC,CASSSSPLSTSYNEQFF
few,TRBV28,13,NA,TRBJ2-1,TGTGCCAGCAGCGCCCCCAGGGGAAATGAGCAGTTCTTC,CASSAPRGNEQFF
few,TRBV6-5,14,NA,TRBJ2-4,TGTGCCAGCAGCCCCCTGCTAGCCAAAAACATTCAGTACTTC,CASSPLLAKNIQYF
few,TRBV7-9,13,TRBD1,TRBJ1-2,TGTGCCAGCAGTACACAGGGGGCAAGTGGCTACACCTTC,CASSTQGASGYTF
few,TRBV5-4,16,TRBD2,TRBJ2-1,TGTGCCAGCAGCCAAGGCCCAGCGGGAGTGTACAATGAGCAGTTCTTC,CASSQGPAGVYNEQFF
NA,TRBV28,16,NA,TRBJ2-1,TGTGCCAGCAGTTTATGGGTAGCGGCACAAATCAATGAGCAGTTCTTC,CASSLWVAAQINEQFF
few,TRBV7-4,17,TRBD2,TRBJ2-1,TGTGCCAGCAGCTTAGTGGTCGGGAGGGCCGCTCAGAATGAGCAGTTCTTC,CASSLVVGRAAQNEQFF
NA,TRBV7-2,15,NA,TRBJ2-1,TGTGCCAGCAGCCTCCGTTGGAGCTCCTACAATGAGCAGTTCTTC,CASSLRWSSYNEQFF
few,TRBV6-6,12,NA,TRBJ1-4,TGTGCCAGCAATCGCATGTATGAAAAACTGTTTTTT,CASNRMYEKLFF
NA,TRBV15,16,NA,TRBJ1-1,TGTGCCACCAGCAGAGAAGGTGGGACCTCCAGCACTGAAGCTTTCTTT,CATSREGGTSSTEAFF
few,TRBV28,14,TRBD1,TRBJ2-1,TGTGCCAGCACAAAAAAGGACAGGGTCAATGAGCAGTTCTTC,CASTKKDRVNEQFF
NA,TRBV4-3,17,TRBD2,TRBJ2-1,TGCGCCAGCAGCAAAGGGGTTCCGGCTAGCGGGAGAAATGAGCAGTTCTTC,CASSKGVPASGRNEQFF
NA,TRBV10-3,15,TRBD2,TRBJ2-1,TGTGCCATCAGTGAAAGCGGGACCCGATACAATGAGCAGTTCTTC,CAISESGTRYNEQFF
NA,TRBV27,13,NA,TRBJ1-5,TGTGCCAGCGCGGGCCGGAGCAATCAGCCCCAGCATTTT,CASAGRSNQPQHF
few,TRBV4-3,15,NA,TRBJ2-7,TGCGCCAGCAGCCAAAGAAGGGCAGGAAAGTACGAGCAGTACTTC,CASSQRRAGKYEQYF
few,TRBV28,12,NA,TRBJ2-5,TGTGCCAGCAGTTTAACGCAAGAGACCCAGTACTTC,CASSLTQETQYF
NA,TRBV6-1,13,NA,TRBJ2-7,TGTGCCAGCAGTGAAGCGGGGCGCGGGGAGCAGTACTTC,CASSEAGRGEQYF
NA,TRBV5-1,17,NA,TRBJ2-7,TGCGCCAGCAGCTTGTGGCCGGGGGACGGAGGTTCCTACGAGCAGTACTTC,CASSLWPGDGGSYEQYF
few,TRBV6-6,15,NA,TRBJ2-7,TGTGCCAGCAGTGGACGGGGGCGCCCAGGCTACGAGCAGTACTTC,CASSGRGRPGYEQYF
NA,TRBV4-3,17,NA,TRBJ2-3,TGCGCCAGCAGCCAAGGTCCGGTGCAACAACGCACAGATACGCAGTATTTT,CASSQGPVQQRTDTQYF
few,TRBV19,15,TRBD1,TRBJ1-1,TGTGCCAGTAGTATAGGGGACAGGGGGCTGGCTGAAGCTTTCTTT,CASSIGDRGLAEAFF
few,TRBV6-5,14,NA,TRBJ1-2,TGTGCCAGCAGCCCCCTCGTCCAGTCATATGGCTACACCTTC,CASSPLVQSYGYTF
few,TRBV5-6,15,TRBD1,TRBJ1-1,TGTGCCAGCAGCCGGACAGGCGTCATGAACACTGAAGCTTTCTTT,CASSRTGVMNTEAFF
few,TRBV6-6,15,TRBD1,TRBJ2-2,TGTGCCAGCAGTGACGGGACAGAGTTCACCGGGGAGCTGTTTTTT,CASSDGTEFTGELFF
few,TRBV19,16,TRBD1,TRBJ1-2,TGTGCCAGTAGTCAATCCTTACTGGGACAGGGGGACGGCTACACCTTC,CASSQSLLGQGDGYTF
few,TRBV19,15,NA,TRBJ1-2,TGTGCCAGTAGTGAGGTTCTCGGACAGCTCTATGGCTACACCTTC,CASSEVLGQLYGYTF
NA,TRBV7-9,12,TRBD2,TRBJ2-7,TGTGCCAGCAGTTTAGCGGGAGGCGAGCAGTACTTC,CASSLAGGEQYF
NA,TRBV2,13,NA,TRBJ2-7,TGTGCCAGCAGTCCCCGGGAGAGCTACGAGCAGTACTTC,CASSPRESYEQYF
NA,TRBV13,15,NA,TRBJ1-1,TGTGCCAGCAGCCCCCTTGGCGGCCCGAACACTGAAGCTTTCTTT,CASSPLGGPNTEAFF
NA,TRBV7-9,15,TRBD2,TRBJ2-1,TGTGCCAGCAGCTATAGCGGGAGGGCCTACAATGAGCAGTTCTTC,CASSYSGRAYNEQFF
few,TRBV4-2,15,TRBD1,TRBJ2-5,TGTGCCAGCAGCCAAGCCGGGACAGGAGGAGAGACCCAGTACTTC,CASSQAGTGGETQYF
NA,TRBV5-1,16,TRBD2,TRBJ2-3,TGCGCCAGCAGCTCTATTCGGACTAGCGGAACAGATACGCAGTATTTT,CASSSIRTSGTDTQYF
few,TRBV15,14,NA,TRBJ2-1,TGTGCCACCAGCGCAGGGATCTCAATCTATGAGCAGTTCTTC,CATSAGISIYEQFF
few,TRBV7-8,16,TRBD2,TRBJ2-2,TGTGCCAGCAGCCCAATCCTAGCGGGAGGTAGCGGGGAGCTGTTTTTT,CASSPILAGGSGELFF
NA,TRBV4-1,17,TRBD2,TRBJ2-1,TGCGCCAGCAGCCAAGTCCCCTTAGCGGGAGGTATCGGTGAGCAGTTCTTC,CASSQVPLAGGIGEQFF
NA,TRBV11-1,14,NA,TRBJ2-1,TGTGCCAGCAGTTTAGCCGGGCCAACGAAGGCCCAGTTCTTC,CASSLAGPTKAQFF
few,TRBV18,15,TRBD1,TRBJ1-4,TGTGCCAGCTCACCAGGGACAGGCGCCTGGGAAAAACTGTTTTTT,CASSPGTGAWEKLFF
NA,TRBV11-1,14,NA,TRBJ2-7,TGTGCCAGCAGCTCCCGCTCAACAGGAGGCGAGCAGTACTTC,CASSSRSTGGEQYF
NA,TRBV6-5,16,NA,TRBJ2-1,TGTGCCAGCAGTTACTCGACGGCAGGACCCTACAATGAGCAGTTCTTC,CASSYSTAGPYNEQFF
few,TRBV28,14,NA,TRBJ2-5,TGTGCCAGCAGTTTTGACCCGGGGACGCAGACCCAGTACTTC,CASSFDPGTQTQYF
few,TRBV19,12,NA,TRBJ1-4,TGTGCCAGTAGTATTGTACCCGGGGAGCTGCGTTTT,CASSIVPGELRF
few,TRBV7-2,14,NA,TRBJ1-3,TGTGCCAGCAGCTTAGCCGGTCCTGGAAACACCATATATTTT,CASSLAGPGNTIYF
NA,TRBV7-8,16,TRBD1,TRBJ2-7,TGTGCCAGCAGCTCGACCCTTCGGCAGGGGGCCTACGAGCAGTACTTC,CASSSTLRQGAYEQYF
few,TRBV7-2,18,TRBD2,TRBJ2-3,TGTGCCAGCAGCCCTTCCCGACTAGCGGGAGTAGGCACAGATACGCAGTATTTT,CASSPSRLAGVGTDTQYF
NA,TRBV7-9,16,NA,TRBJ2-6,TGTGCCAGCAGACCAGCCGCGAGTTCTGGGGCCAACGTCCTGACTTTC,CASRPAASSGANVLTF
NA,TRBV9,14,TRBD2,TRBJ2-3,TGTGCCAGCAGCGCCATGGCGGGAGTAGATACGCAGTATTTT,CASSAMAGVDTQYF
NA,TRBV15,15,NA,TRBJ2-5,TGTGCCACCAGCAGAGTGGGGGGCGGTCTGGAGACCCAGTACTTC,CATSRVGGGLETQYF
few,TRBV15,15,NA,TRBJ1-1,TGTGCCACCAGCAGGGCCCCCAGGGGGAACACTGAAGCTTTCTTT,CATSRAPRGNTEAFF
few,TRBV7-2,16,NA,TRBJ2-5,TGTGCCAGCAGCTTAGCGCTGTCCAGGGGCCAAGAGACCCAGTACTTC,CASSLALSRGQETQYF
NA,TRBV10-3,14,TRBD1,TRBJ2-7,TGTGCCATCAGTGGACAGGGTGTCTCCTACGAGCAGTACTTC,CAISGQGVSYEQYF